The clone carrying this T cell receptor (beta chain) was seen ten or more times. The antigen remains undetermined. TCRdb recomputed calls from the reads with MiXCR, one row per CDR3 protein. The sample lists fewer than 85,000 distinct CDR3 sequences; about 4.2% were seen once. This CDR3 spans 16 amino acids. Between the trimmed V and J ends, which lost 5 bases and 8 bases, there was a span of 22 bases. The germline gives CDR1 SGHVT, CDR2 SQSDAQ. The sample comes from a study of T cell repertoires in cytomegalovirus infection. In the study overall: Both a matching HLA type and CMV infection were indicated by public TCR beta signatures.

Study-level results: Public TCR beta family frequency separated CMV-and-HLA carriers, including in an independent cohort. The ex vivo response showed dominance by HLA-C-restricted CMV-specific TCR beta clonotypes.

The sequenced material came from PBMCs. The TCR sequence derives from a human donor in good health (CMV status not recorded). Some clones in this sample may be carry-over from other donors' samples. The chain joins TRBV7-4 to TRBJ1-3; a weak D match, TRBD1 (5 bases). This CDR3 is CASSLLGTGLRHTIYF. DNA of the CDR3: TGTGCCAGCAGCCTCCTTGGGACCGGATTAAGACACACCATATATTTT.